This paragraph covers one T cell receptor beta chain sequence. The sample comes from a study of shared clonotypes between healthy human individuals. V lost 5 bases, J lost 4 bases, and 15 bases lay in between. Per the germline V gene, CDR1 is LNHDA and CDR2 is SQIVND (reference sequence). CDR3 size: 15 residues. The assay was immunoSEQ multiplex PCR, and TCRdb's table has in-frame clones only and misses some. In the table there are 100,000 or so clones, about 45% of which are singletons. The sequence came from a woman in her forties in good health. Some clones in this sample may be carry-over from other donors' samples. The source material was PBMCs. The chain is built from TRBV19 and TRBJ1-3, with a possible D match to TRBD1 (5 bases). CDR3 amino acids: CASSPRGLSGNTIYF. The DNA for the CDR3 is TGTGCCAGTAGTCCCCGGGGCCTCTCCGGAAACACCATATATTTT.